The present TCR beta chain was sequenced within a study of kidney transplant recipient with SARS-CoV-2 infection (TCRdb year 2021). This clonotype was counted at least ten times. Its target antigen remains unknown. Within one base of it there is no much larger clone, and no base qualities were kept. V is clipped by 3 bases and J by 3 bases, and the sequence between their germline boundaries is 8 bases long. Sequences MDHEN (CDR1) and SYDVKM (CDR2) are obtained from the germline V gene. The CDR3 goes from the cysteine to the phenylalanine over 13 residues. Only CDR3 DNA is held: 39 bases, read in frame from base 1. This specimen's time point label, per the study, means: pre-pandemic baseline sample and day 111 after first positive SARS-CoV-2 test. TCRdb shows the sequencer as Illumina MiSeq. Profiling of the peripheral T cell repertoire targeted human TCRbeta genes. The paper's processing steps were these. Differential clonotype abundance was tested with beta-binomial modelling to account for variability over time. Clonotypes that had expanded were screened against the ImmuneCODE reference database of SARS-CoV-2-associated TCRs and mapped onto regions of the viral genome. Additional repertoire analyses were carried out for TRBV gene usage, CDR3 length, CDR3 amino acid overlap between time points, clonotype abundance distributions and Jaccard similarity. Through fastp at Q25 and MiXCR, TCRdb rebuilt clones from the public reads, retaining in-frame beta chains. Rows matching on CDR3 protein sequence are summarized as one entry with the most common DNA and genes. These V and J calls originate from TCRdb's pipeline instead of the authors' own analysis. This sample has 200,000 to 300,000 distinct CDR3 sequences in its table, and more than 25% of those were observed once. Under 7.5% of the sample is in the top ten clones.

Source: a blood sample, taken at baseline and between days 110 and 120 from a kidney transplant recipient. This sequence was found in a young adult male patient who had COVID-19 and was a kidney transplant recipient. Some T cells may be donor cells from the graft after a transplant. The chain employs TRBV28 and TRBJ1-2, with the D gene too uncertain to name. CDR3 region: CASSFPGDYGYTF. The DNA is as follows: TGTGCCAGCAGTTTTCCGGGTGACTATGGCTACACCTTC.